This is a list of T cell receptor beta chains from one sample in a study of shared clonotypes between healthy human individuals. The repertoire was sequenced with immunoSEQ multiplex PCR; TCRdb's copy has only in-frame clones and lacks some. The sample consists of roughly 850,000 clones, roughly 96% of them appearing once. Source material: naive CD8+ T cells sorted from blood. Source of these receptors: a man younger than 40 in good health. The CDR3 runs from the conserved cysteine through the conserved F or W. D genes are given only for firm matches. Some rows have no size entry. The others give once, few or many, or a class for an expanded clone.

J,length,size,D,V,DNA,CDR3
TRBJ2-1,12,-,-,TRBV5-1,TGCGCCAGCAGCTTCTACGGCAATGAGCAGTTCTTC,CASSFYGNEQFF
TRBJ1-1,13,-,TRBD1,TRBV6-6,TGTGCCAGCACCGACAGGGTTGACACTGAAGCTTTCTTT,CASTDRVDTEAFF
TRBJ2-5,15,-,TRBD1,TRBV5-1,TGCGCCAGCAGCCCGGGACAGGTATTCCAAGAGACCCAGTACTTC,CASSPGQVFQETQYF
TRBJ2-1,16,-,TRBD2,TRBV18,TGTGCCAGCTCAGACCGACTAGCGGGAGAAACTTATGAGCAGTTCTTC,CASSDRLAGETYEQFF
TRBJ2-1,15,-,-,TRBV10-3,TGTGCCATCATGGTTCGCTCTGGCGGGGACAATGAGCAGTTCTTC,CAIMVRSGGDNEQFF
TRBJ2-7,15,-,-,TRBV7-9,TGTGCCAGCAGCTTAGTTTCAGGGTCGAACTACGAGCAGTACTTC,CASSLVSGSNYEQYF
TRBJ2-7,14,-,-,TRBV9,TGTGCCAGCAGCGTAGGGGTGACAGCCTACGAGCAGTACTTC,CASSVGVTAYEQYF
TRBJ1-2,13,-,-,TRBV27,TGTGCCTCCATGGGGGGGGGCAACTATGGCTACACCTTC,CASMGGGNYGYTF
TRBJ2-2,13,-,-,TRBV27,TGTGCCAGCAGTTTAAGGCTCCCCGGGGAGCTGTTTTTT,CASSLRLPGELFF
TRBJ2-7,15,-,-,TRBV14,TGTGCCAGCAGCCAAGATAACAGGGTCTACTACGAGCAGTACTTC,CASSQDNRVYYEQYF
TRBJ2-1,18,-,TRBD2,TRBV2,TGTGCCAGTAAGCACCAGGGAAGAGCCGGGACTAGTCGCGATGAGCAGTTCTTC,CASKHQGRAGTSRDEQFF
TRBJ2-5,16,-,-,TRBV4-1,TGCGCCAGCAGCCAAAGGATCGCAGGGACCGAGGAGACCCAGTACTTC,CASSQRIAGTEETQYF
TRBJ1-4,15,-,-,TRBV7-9,TGTGCCAGCAGCTTTTCATCCGAGGGGGATGAAAAACTGTTTTTT,CASSFSSEGDEKLFF
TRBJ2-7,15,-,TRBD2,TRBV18,TGTGCCAGCTCACCGCGGGGAGGGCCTACCTACGAGCAGTACTTC,CASSPRGGPTYEQYF
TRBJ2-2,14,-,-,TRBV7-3,TGTGCCAGCAGCTCAAAAGGCCTGACCGGGGAGCTGTTTTTT,CASSSKGLTGELFF
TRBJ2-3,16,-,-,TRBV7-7,TGTGCCAGCAGCCCTGCCCCGAGATGGGGCACAGATACGCAGTATTTT,CASSPAPRWGTDTQYF
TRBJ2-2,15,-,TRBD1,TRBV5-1,TGCGCCAGCAGCTACGGGACAGGGGGCAGCAGGGAGCTGTTTTTT,CASSYGTGGSRELFF
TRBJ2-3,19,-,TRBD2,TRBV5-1,TGCGCCAGCAGCCAGGGACTAGCGGGAGTGAGAGGGGGCACAGATACGCAGTATTTT,CASSQGLAGVRGGTDTQYF
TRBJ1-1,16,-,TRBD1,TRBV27,TGTGCCAGCAACACGTATCGGGACAGTTCGTTCACTGAAGCTTTCTTT,CASNTYRDSSFTEAFF
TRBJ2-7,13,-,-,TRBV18,TGTGCCAGCTCGGACAGCACTTCCTACGAGCAGTACTTC,CASSDSTSYEQYF
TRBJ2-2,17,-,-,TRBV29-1,TGCAGCGTTGACCTATTCGATCGACGGCCGAACACCGGGGAGCTGTTTTTT,CSVDLFDRRPNTGELFF
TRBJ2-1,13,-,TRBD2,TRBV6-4,TGTGCCAGCAGTGGCGGACTAGCTACTGAGCAGTTCTTC,CASSGGLATEQFF
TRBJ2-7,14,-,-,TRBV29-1,TGCAGCGTTGAAGATCACAGGGTGGAGGGGGAGCAGTACTTC,CSVEDHRVEGEQYF
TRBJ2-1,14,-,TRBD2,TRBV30,TGTGCCTGCCCACTAGCGGGAGTTGGTAATGAGCAGTTCTTC,CACPLAGVGNEQFF
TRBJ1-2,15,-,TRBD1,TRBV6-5,TGTGCCAGCAGTCCACCGACAGGGTCTAACTATGGCTACACCTTC,CASSPPTGSNYGYTF
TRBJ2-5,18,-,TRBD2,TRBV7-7,TGTGCTAGCAGCTCTCAGGGACTAGCGGAAACTTTTCAAGAGACCCAGTACTTC,CASSSQGLAETFQETQYF
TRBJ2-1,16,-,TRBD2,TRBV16,TGTGCCAGCAGCCGCTACGGGACTAGCGGATCCAATGAGCAGTTCTTC,CASSRYGTSGSNEQFF
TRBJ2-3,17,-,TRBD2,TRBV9,TGTGCCAGCAATTCCGGGACTAGCGGGAGGGCCGGAGATACGCAGTATTTT,CASNSGTSGRAGDTQYF
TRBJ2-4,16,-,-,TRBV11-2,TGTGCCAGCAGCTTCGACATCACTCTAGCCAAAAACATTCAGTACTTC,CASSFDITLAKNIQYF
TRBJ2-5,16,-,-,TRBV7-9,TGTGCCAGCAGCTTAGTTGGGCTCCTCGGCCAAGAGACCCAGTACTTC,CASSLVGLLGQETQYF
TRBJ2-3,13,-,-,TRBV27,TGTGCCAGCAGTCCCGACGTCACAGATACGCAGTATTTT,CASSPDVTDTQYF
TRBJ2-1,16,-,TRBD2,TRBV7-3,TGTGCCAGCAGCTTGATTGGACTAGCGGCCTACAATGAGCAGTTCTTC,CASSLIGLAAYNEQFF
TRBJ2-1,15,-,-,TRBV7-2,TGTGCCAGCAGCTGGAAACTGGACGGATTCAATGAGCAGTTCTTC,CASSWKLDGFNEQFF
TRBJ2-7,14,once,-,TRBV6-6,TGTGCCAGCAGTCCGACAAGATCCTCCTACGAGCAGTACTTC,CASSPTRSSYEQYF
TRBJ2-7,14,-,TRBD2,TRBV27,TGTGCCAGCAGCGGGGGGACTAGCTCCTACGAGCAGTACTTC,CASSGGTSSYEQYF
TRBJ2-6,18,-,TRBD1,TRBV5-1,TGCGCCAGCAGCTTGGTCGGCAGGGGGCTAAGTGGGGCCAACGTCCTGACTTTC,CASSLVGRGLSGANVLTF
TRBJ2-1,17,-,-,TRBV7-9,TGTGCCAGCAGCCAACTGAGCGGACTAAGCTCCTACAATGAGCAGTTCTTC,CASSQLSGLSSYNEQFF
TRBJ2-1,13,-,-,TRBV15,TGTGCCACCAGCAGGGGGGGCCGCAATGAGCAGTTCTTC,CATSRGGRNEQFF
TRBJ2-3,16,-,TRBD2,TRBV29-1,TGCAGCGTTGAAGATATACTAGCGGGACCGACAGATACGCAGTATTTT,CSVEDILAGPTDTQYF
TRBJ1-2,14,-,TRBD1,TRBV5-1,TGCGCCAGCAGCTGGGGGACAGGAAGAAATGGCTACACCTTC,CASSWGTGRNGYTF
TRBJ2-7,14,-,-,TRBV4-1,TGCGCCAGCAGCCAAAGAGGGATTCAGGACGAGCAGTACTTC,CASSQRGIQDEQYF